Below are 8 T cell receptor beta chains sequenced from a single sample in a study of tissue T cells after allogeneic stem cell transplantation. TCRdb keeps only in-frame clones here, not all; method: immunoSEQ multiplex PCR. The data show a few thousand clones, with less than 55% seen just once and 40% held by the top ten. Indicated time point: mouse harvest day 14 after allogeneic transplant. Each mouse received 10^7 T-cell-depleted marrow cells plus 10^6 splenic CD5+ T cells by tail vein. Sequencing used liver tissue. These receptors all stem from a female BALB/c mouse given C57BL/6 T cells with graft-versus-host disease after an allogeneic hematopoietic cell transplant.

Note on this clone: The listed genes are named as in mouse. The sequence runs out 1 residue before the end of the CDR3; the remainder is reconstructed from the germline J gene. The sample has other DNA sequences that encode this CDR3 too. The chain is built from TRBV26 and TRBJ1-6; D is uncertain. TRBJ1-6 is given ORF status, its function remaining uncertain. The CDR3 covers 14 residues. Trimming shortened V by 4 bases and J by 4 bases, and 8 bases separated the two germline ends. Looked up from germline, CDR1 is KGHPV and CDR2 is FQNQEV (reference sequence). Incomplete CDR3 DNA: TGTGCCAGCAGTCAAGGCAGTTATAATTCGCCCCTCTAC. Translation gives CASSQGSYNSPLY. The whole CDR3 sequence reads CASSQGSYNSPLYF.

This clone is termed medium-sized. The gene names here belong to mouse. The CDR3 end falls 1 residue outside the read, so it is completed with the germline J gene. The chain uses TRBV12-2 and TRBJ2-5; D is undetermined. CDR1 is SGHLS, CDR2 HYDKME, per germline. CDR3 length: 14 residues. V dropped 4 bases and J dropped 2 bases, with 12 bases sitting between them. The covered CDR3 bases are TGTGCCAGCTCCATGGAGGGTCGCCAAGACACCCAGTAC. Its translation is CASSMEGRQDTQY. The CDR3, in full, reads CASSMEGRQDTQYF.

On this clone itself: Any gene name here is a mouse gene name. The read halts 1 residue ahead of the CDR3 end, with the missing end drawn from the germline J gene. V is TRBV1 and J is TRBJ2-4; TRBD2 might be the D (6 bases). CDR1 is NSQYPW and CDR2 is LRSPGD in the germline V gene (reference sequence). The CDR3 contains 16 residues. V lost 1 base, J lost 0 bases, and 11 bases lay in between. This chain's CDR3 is CTCSAALGTSQNTLYF. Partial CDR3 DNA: TGCACCTGCAGTGCAGCTCTGGGGACTAGTCAAAACACCTTGTAC.

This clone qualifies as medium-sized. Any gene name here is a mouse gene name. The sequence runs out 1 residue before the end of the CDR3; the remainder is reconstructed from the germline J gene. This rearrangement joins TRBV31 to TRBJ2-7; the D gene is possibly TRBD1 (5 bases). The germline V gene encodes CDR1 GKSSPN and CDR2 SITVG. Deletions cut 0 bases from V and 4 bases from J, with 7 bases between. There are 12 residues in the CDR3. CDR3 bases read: TGTGCCTGGAGTCTAGGGGAATATGAACAGTAC. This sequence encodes CAWSLGEYEQY. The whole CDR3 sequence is CAWSLGEYEQYF. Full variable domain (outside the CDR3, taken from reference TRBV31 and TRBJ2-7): AQTIHQWPVAEIKAVGSPLSLGCTIKGKSSPNLYWYWQATGGTLQQLFYSITVGQVESVVQLNLSASRPKDDQFILSTEKLLLSHSGFYLCAWSLGEYEQYFGPGTRLTVL.

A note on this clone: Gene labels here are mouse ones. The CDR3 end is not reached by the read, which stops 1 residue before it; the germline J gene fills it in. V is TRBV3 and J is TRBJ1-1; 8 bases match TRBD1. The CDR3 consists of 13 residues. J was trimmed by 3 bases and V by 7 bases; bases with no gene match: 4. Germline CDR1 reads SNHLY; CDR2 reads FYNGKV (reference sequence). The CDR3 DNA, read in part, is TGTGCCAGCAACAGGGGGAGGGACACAGAAGTCTTC. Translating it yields CASNRGRDTEVF. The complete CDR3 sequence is CASNRGRDTEVFF.

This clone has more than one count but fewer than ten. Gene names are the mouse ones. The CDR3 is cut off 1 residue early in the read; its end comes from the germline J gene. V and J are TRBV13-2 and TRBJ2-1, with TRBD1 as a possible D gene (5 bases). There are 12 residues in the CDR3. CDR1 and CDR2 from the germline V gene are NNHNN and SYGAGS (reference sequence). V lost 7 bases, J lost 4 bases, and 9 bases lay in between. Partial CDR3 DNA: TGTGCCAGCTCCCAGGGTTATGCTGAGCAGTTC. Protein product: CASSQGYAEQF. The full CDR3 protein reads CASSQGYAEQFF.

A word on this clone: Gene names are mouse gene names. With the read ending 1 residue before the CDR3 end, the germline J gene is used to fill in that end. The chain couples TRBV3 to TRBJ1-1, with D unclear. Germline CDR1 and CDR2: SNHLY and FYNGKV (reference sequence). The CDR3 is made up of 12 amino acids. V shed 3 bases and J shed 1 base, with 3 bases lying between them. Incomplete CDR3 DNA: TGTGCCAGCAGCTTCCAAAACACAGAAGTCTTC. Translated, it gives CASSFQNTEVF. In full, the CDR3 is CASSFQNTEVFF.

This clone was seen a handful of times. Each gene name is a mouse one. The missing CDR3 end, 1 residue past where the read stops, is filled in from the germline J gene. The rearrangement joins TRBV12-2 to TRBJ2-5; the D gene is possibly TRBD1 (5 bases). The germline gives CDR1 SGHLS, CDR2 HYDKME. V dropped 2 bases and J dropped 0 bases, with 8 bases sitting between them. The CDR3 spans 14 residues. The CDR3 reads CASSPDSNQDTQYF. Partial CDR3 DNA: TGTGCCAGCTCTCCCGACAGTAACCAAGACACCCAGTAC.